Below, 24 T cell receptor beta chains from the same sample are listed, as sequenced in a study of cytomegalovirus exposure and HLA in healthy donors. Primers for the PCR totalled 60 Vbeta and 13 Jbeta. Assay used: immunoSEQ multiplex PCR; TCRdb lists only in-frame clones, some missing. The table includes 150,000 to 200,000 clones, around four fifths detected once. Sequencing was done on a sample of PBMCs. The receptors were gathered from a woman in her forties in good health and CMV-seronegative.

The CDR3 region is CAWSRDFSNQPQHF. CDR3 in DNA: TGTGCCTGGAGCCGGGACTTTAGCAATCAGCCCCAGCATTTT. This chain joins TRBV30 and TRBJ1-5; possible D gene TRBD1, 5 bases. V was shortened by 3 bases and J by 0 bases, with 9 bases between the two germline ends. Per germline, CDR1 GTSNPN and CDR2 SVGIG (reference sequence). The CDR3 length is 14 residues.

The rearrangement joins TRBV2 to TRBJ2-1; TRBD2 might be the D (5 bases). V lost 7 bases and J lost 6, with 16 bases in between. The germline V gene has CDR1 SNHLY and CDR2 FYNNEI. This CDR3 contains 14 residues. CDR3 in amino acids: CASTDRGSGNEQFF. CDR3 in DNA: TGTGCCAGCACCGACCGTGGCAGCGGCAATGAGCAGTTCTTC.

This clone was picked up one time. The chain couples TRBV20-1 to TRBJ2-5, with D unclear. CDR3 size: 11 residues. The V gene's germline CDR1 is DFQATT and CDR2 SNEGSKA (reference sequence). The V end lost 6 bases, the J end lost 1 base, and 6 bases lay between the germline ends. The chain's CDR3 is CSAHPQETQYF. CDR3 DNA: TGCAGTGCCCATCCCCAAGAGACCCAGTACTTC.

This chain joins TRBV5-1 and TRBJ2-1; 11 bases fit TRBD1. Trimming took 3 bases from V and 5 from J; bases not matched to a gene: 7. CDR1 and CDR2 from the germline V gene are SGHRS and YFSETQ. CDR3 length: 16 residues. For the CDR3, the DNA is TGCGCCAGCAGCTGGGTAGGACAGGGGGCCGACAATGAGCAGTTCTTC. Translated, it gives CASSWVGQGADNEQFF.

V usage is TRBV30 and J usage is TRBJ2-1; D is possibly TRBD2 (5 bases). This CDR3 has 12 residues. The V and J ends lost 5 bases and 8 bases respectively, with 13 bases between them. Germline-derived CDR1 and CDR2 are GTSNPN and SVGIG (reference sequence). DNA of the CDR3: TGTGCCTGGGGTAGCAGGCGGGATGAGCAGTTCTTC. Its translation: CAWGSRRDEQFF.

V gene TRBV7-3 combines with J gene TRBJ2-1, with 13 bases aligning to TRBD2. Trimming cost V 5 bases and J 9 bases; bases outside gene matches: 13. Germline CDR1 is SGHTA and CDR2 is FQGTGA. The CDR3 has 17 residues. The CDR3 protein is CASSPHGLAGEGGEQFF. The CDR3 DNA is TGTGCCAGCAGCCCCCACGGACTAGCGGGAGAGGGTGGTGAGCAGTTCTTC.

The J gene is TRBJ2-3, the V gene TRBV5-6; 15 nucleotides align to TRBD2. The length of the CDR3 is 16 residues. V lost 2 bases, J lost 4 bases, and 2 bases stayed unmatched. Germline lookup yields CDR1 SGHDT and CDR2 YYEEEE. Here the CDR3 reads CASSLRTSGRADTQYF. In DNA, the CDR3 is TGTGCCAGCAGCTTACGGACTAGCGGGAGGGCAGATACGCAGTATTTT.

This clone was found a few times. The J gene is TRBJ2-3, the V gene TRBV5-8; 10 bases agree with TRBD2. Germline V CDR1 and CDR2: SGHTS, YDEGEE. This CDR3 contains 14 residues. V lost 4 bases and J lost 6; bases outside the gene matches: 5. CDR3 loop: CASSLSGRGDTQYF. The CDR3, as DNA: TGTGCCAGCAGCCTGAGCGGGAGGGGGGATACGCAGTATTTT. Supplemented by reference TRBV5-8 and TRBJ2-3, the full variable domain reads EAGVTQSPTHLIKTRGQQATLRCSPISGHTSVYWYQQALGLGLQFLLWYDEGEERNRGNFPPRFSGRQFPNYSSELNVNALELEDSALYLCASSLSGRGDTQYFGPGTRLTVL.

This rearrangement joins TRBV12-5 to TRBJ2-1, with a tentative D call TRBD2 (5 bases). Trimming shortened V by 8 bases and J by 0 bases, and 20 bases separated the two germline ends. Germline V gives CDR1 LGHNT, CDR2 FRNRAP. The CDR3 sequence is 17 residues long. In DNA form, the CDR3 reads TGTGCTAGTCTTGGGAGTCAGGAAATGGGCTCCTACAATGAGCAGTTCTTC. Its protein product is CASLGSQEMGSYNEQFF.

This chain uses TRBV12-1 with TRBJ2-7; the table's D call TRBD1 went unverified against the DNA. TRBV12-1 is annotated as a pseudogene. The CDR3 extends over 14 amino acids. The CDR3 DNA reads TGTGCCAGCAGCCCCCGACAGGCAGGAGACGAGCAGTACGTC. It specifies CASSPRQAGDEQYV.

The rearrangement uses TRBV10-3 and TRBJ2-5; a possible D gene is TRBD1 (7 bases). In germline, CDR1 is ENHRY, CDR2 SYGVKD. V gave up 4 bases and J gave up 5 bases, with 14 bases separating them. CDR3 length equals 14 residues. The CDR3 region is CAISAIRGAETQYF. CDR3 DNA: TGTGCCATCAGTGCAATCAGGGGGGCCGAGACCCAGTACTTC.

This clone was seen a few times. The chain couples TRBV5-8 to TRBJ2-3; 10 bases align to TRBD2. Germline V gene lookup returns CDR1 SGHTS and CDR2 YDEGEE. V lost 4 bases to trimming and J lost 2 bases; unmatched junction nucleotides: 10. This CDR3 comprises 17 residues. Here the CDR3 reads CASSPGRLAGPTDTQYF. The CDR3, as DNA: TGTGCCAGCAGCCCCGGACGACTAGCGGGTCCCACAGATACGCAGTATTTT.

The CDR3 sequence: CASSWTSGTHYEQYF. The CDR3 DNA reads as TGTGCCAGCAGCTGGACTAGCGGGACCCACTACGAGCAGTACTTC. J is TRBJ2-7 and V is TRBV14, with 12 bases matching TRBD2. This CDR3 region has 15 residues. The ends lost 5 bases at V and 3 bases at J; junction bases unmatched: 5. CDR1 SGHDN and CDR2 FVKESK come from the germline V gene.

The rearrangement joins TRBV6-1 to TRBJ1-2; D ambiguous. This CDR3 contains 14 residues. Germline V CDR1 and CDR2: MNHNS, SASEGT. The V end lost 3 bases, the J end lost 3 bases, and 11 bases lay between the germline ends. The CDR3 DNA is TGTGCCAGCAGTGAGGGAGTGAGGTACTATGGCTACACCTTC. The encoded protein is CASSEGVRYYGYTF.

This chain joins TRBV30 and TRBJ2-7; 12 nucleotides agree with TRBD2. Germline V gives CDR1 GTSNPN, CDR2 SVGIG (reference sequence). Unmatched junction bases numbered 6, after V lost 2 bases and J lost 4 bases. The CDR3 extends over 15 amino acids. The CDR3 loop reads CAWSIGLAGPYEQYF. As DNA, the CDR3 is TGTGCCTGGAGTATAGGACTAGCGGGACCTTACGAGCAGTACTTC.

The rearrangement links TRBV5-1 to TRBJ2-1; 14 bases fit TRBD2. Germline V gives CDR1 SGHRS, CDR2 YFSETQ. The CDR3 is made up of 20 amino acids. Trimming removed 4 bases from V and 7 bases from J; junction bases left unmatched: 19. This chain's CDR3 is CASSMRGLAGEGAVLNEQFF. In DNA, the CDR3 is TGCGCCAGCAGCATGAGGGGACTAGCGGGAGAAGGGGCAGTGTTAAATGAGCAGTTCTTC.

The rearrangement uses TRBV19 and TRBJ2-2; TRBD2 agrees at 7 bases. The CDR3 runs to 14 residues. CDR1 is LNHDA and CDR2 is SQIVND in the germline V gene (reference sequence). The ends lost 7 bases at V and 6 bases at J; junction bases unmatched: 8. DNA for the CDR3: TGTGCCAGTAAGGCGGGAGTCGAGTCCGGGGAGCTGTTTTTT. Its translation is CASKAGVESGELFF.

This chain joins TRBV5-1 and TRBJ2-7; TRBD1 agrees at 7 bases. CDR3 size: 15 residues. J was trimmed by 5 bases and V by 0 bases; bases with no gene match: 8. Germline CDR1 reads SGHRS; CDR2 reads YFSETQ. CDR3 in DNA: TGCGCCAGCAGCTTGGTTGCAGGGGGTAGGGACGAGCAGTACTTC. This sequence encodes CASSLVAGGRDEQYF. Together with reference TRBV5-1 and TRBJ2-7, the CDR3 gives the full variable domain: KAGVTQTPRYLIKTRGQQVTLSCSPISGHRSVSWYQQTPGQGLQFLFEYFSETQRNKGNFPGRFSGRQFSNSRSEMNVSTLELGDSALYLCASSLVAGGRDEQYFGPGTRLTVT.

The sample holds one count of this clone. The rearrangement links TRBV15 to TRBJ2-1; 7 bases line up with TRBD2. V was pared by 0 bases and J by 10 bases, with 6 bases of the junction left unmatched. Per germline, CDR1 LNHNV and CDR2 YYDKDF (reference sequence). The length of the CDR3 is 14 residues. The CDR3 reads CATSRDRLAYEQFF. As DNA, the CDR3 is TGTGCCACCAGCAGAGATAGACTAGCTTACGAGCAGTTCTTC.

This clone appeared a single time. The chain couples TRBV30 to TRBJ2-1; D not certain. CDR3 length: 12 amino acids. Trimming took off 3 bases at V and 4 bases at J, with 7 bases between the two ends. The germline CDR1 and CDR2 sequences are GTSNPN and SVGIG (reference sequence). CDR3 bases: TGTGCCTGGAGAGACACATACAATGAGCAGTTCTTC. Translation: CAWRDTYNEQFF.

Turning to this clone: The junction shows a germline mismatch at one end, possibly a read error. The chain links TRBV7-9 to TRBJ1-4; TRBD1 is a possible D gene (5 bases). Germline assignment: CDR1 SEHNR and CDR2 FQNEAQ (reference sequence). There are 15 residues in the CDR3. The CDR3 DNA sequence: TGTTCCAGCAGCTTAGTCGGGGGGGTAGTTGAAAAACTGTTTTTT. This encodes CSSSLVGGVVEKLFF.

The rearrangement uses TRBV4-3 and TRBJ1-1; no reliable D call. CDR1 and CDR2 from the germline V gene are LGHNA and YSLEER. This CDR3 contains 15 residues. The V end lost 0 bases, the J end lost 1 base, and 9 bases lay between the germline ends. In DNA, the CDR3 is TGCGCCAGCAGCCAAGAGAGACTGCCGAACACTGAAGCTTTCTTT. Residues: CASSQERLPNTEAFF.

The rearrangement joins TRBV7-9 to TRBJ2-7; TRBD1 matches at 11 bases. Losses at the gene ends were 5 bases for V and 3 bases for J; bases not matched to a gene: 6. Germline assignment: CDR1 SEHNR and CDR2 FQNEAQ (reference sequence). This CDR3 has 15 amino acids. The CDR3 protein is CASSRGTGGVYEQYF. CDR3 DNA: TGTGCCAGCAGCCGAGGGACAGGGGGGGTCTACGAGCAGTACTTC.

This chain uses TRBV27 with TRBJ1-5, with 7 bases fitting TRBD1. Germline lookup yields CDR1 MNHEY and CDR2 SMNVEV (reference sequence). This CDR3 comprises 18 residues. V lost 0 bases to trimming and J lost 3 bases; unmatched junction nucleotides: 11. CDR3 coding DNA: TGTGCCAGCAGTTTATCCCACCCTGGGGACAGAAACAATCAGCCCCAGCATTTT. This codes for CASSLSHPGDRNNQPQHF.